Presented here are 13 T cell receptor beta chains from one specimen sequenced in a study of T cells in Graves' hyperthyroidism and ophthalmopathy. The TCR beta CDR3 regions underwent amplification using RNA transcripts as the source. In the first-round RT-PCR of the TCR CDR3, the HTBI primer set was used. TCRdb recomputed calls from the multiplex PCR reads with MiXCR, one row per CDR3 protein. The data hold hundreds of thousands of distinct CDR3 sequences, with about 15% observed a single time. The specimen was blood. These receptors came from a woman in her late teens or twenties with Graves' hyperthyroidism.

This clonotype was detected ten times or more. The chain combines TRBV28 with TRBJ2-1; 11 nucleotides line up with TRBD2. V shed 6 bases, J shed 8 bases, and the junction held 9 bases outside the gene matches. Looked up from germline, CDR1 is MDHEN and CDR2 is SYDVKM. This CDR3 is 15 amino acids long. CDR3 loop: CASSLTSGGSYEQFF. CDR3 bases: TGTGCCAGCAGCTTAACTAGCGGGGGCTCGTATGAGCAGTTCTTC.

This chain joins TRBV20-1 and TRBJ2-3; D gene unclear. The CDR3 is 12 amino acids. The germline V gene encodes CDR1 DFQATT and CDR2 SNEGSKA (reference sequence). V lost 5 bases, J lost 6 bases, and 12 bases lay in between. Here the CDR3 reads CSAPTFQDTQYF. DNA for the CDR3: TGCAGTGCTCCGACATTTCAGGATACGCAGTATTTT.

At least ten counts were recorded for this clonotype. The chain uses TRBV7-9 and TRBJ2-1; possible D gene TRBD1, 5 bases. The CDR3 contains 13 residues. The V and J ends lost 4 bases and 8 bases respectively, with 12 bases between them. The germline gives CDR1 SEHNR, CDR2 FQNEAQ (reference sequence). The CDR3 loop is CASSWSRVDEQFF. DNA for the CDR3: TGTGCCAGCAGCTGGAGCAGGGTGGATGAGCAGTTCTTC. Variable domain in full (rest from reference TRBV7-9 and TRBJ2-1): DTGVSQNPRHKITKRGQNVTFRCDPISEHNRLYWYRQTLGQGPEFLTYFQNEAQLEKSRLLSDRFSAERPKGSFSTLEIQRTEQGDSAMYLCASSWSRVDEQFFGPGTRLTVL.

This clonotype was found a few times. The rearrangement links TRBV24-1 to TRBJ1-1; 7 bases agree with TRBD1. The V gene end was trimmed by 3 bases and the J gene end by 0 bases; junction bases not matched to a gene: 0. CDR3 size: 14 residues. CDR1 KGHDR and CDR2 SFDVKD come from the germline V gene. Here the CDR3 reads CATSDGTVNTEAFF. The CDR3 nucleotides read TGTGCCACCAGTGATGGGACAGTGAACACTGAAGCTTTCTTT.

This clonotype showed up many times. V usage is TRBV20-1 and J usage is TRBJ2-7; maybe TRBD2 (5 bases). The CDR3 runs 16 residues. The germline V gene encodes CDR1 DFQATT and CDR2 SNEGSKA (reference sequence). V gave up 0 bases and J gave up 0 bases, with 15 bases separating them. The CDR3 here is CSARDVRAVSSYEQYF. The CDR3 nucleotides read TGCAGTGCTAGAGATGTGAGGGCGGTTAGCTCCTACGAGCAGTACTTC.

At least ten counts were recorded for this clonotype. The CDR3 here is CASSLMSTGLPEAFF. CDR3 coding DNA: TGTGCCAGCAGCCTAATGTCGACAGGTTTACCTGAAGCTTTCTTT. The V gene is TRBV11-2, the J gene TRBJ1-1, with TRBD1 as a possible D gene (6 bases). The V and J ends lost 5 bases and 6 bases respectively, with 19 bases between them. The CDR3 spans 15 residues. CDR1 is SGHAT and CDR2 is FQNNGV in the germline V gene.

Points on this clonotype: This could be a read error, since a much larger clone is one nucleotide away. The CDR3 nucleotides are TGTGCCCGCAGCCAATCGTGGCCCCCGTACAATGAGCAGTTCTTC. Amino acid sequence: CARSQSWPPYNEQFF. The chain joins TRBV16 to TRBJ2-1; D is unclear. CDR1 and CDR2 from the germline V gene are KGHSY and FQNENV. The CDR3 runs 15 residues.

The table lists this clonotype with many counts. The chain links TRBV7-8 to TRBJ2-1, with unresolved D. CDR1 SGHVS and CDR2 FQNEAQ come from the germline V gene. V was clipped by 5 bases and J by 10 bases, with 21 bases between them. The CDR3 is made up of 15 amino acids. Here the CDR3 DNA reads TGTGCCAGCAGCCCCTTCGTGGGTAGAACCCGCGAGCAGTTCTTC. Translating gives CASSPFVGRTREQFF.

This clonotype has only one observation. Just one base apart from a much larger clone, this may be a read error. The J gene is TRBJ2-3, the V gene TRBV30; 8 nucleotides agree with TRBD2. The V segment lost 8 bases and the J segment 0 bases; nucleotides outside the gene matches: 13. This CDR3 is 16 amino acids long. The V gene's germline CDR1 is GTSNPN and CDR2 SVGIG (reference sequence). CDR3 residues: CALITRGRPSTDTQYF. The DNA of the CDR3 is TGTGCCCTTATTACCCGCGGGAGGCCGAGCACAGATACGCAGTATTTT.

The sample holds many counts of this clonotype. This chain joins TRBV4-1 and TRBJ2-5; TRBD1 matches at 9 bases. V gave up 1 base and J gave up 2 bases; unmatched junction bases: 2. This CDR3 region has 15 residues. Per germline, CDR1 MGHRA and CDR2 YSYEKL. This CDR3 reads CASSQAGTGQETQYF. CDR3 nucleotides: TGCGCCAGCAGCCAAGCCGGGACAGGGCAAGAGACCCAGTACTTC.

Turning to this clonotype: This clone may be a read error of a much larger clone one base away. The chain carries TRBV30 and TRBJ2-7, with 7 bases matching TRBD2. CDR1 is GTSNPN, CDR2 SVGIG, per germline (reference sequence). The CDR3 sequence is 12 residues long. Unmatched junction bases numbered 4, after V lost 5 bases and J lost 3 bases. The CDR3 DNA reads TGTGCCTGGGCGCCTAGCGGCTACGAGCAGTACTTC. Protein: CAWAPSGYEQYF.

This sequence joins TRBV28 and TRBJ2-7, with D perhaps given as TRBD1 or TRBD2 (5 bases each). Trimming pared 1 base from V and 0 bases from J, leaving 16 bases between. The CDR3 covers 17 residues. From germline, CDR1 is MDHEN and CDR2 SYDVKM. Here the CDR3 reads CASSLSPSRGSSYEQYF. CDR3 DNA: TGTGCCAGCAGTTTATCCCCCTCGAGGGGAAGCTCCTACGAGCAGTACTTC. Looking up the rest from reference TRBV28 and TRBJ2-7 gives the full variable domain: DVKVTQSSRYLVKRTGEKVFLECVQDMDHENMFWYRQDPGLGLRLIYFSYDVKMKEKGDIPEGYSVSREKKERFSLILESASTNQTSMYLCASSLSPSRGSSYEQYFGPGTRLTVT.

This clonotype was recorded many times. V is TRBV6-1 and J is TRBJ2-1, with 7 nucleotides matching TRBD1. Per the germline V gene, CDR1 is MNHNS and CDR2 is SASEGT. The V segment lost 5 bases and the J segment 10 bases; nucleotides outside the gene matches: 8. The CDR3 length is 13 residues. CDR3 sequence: CASSTGRGGEQFF. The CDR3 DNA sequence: TGTGCCAGCAGTACGGGTCGAGGGGGCGAGCAGTTCTTC.